These 24 T cell receptor beta chains originate from one sample sequenced in a study of identical twins. From the 5' RACE reads, TCRdb called clonotypes with MiXCR, one entry per CDR3 protein. The data hold roughly 1.6 million distinct CDR3 sequences, with under 35% observed a single time. Sequencing used cord blood. All receptors come from a newborn girl in good health.

V usage is TRBV19 and J usage is TRBJ2-1; D is unclear. V gave up 5 bases and J gave up 4 bases, with 15 bases separating them. Germline V CDR1 and CDR2: LNHDA, SQIVND (reference sequence). This CDR3 spans 15 amino acids. The CDR3 reads CASSPTRTNYNEQFF. The CDR3 DNA follows: TGTGCCAGTAGTCCGACCCGGACCAATTACAATGAGCAGTTCTTC.

The genes are TRBV10-3 and TRBJ1-5; possible D gene TRBD1, 5 bases. Germline CDR1 and CDR2: ENHRY and SYGVKD. V shed 3 bases and J shed 7 bases, with 10 bases lying between them. This CDR3 has 13 residues. This chain's CDR3 is CAISDREGQPQHF. The CDR3 DNA reads TGTGCCATCAGTGACAGGGAGGGACAGCCCCAGCATTTT.

This clonotype was counted between two and nine times. The V and J genes are TRBV20-1 and TRBJ2-7, with 7 bases matching TRBD1. V dropped 6 bases and J dropped 5; count of bases not matched to a gene: 4. Germline assignment: CDR1 DFQATT and CDR2 SNEGSKA (reference sequence). The CDR3 runs to 11 residues. The CDR3 loop is CSATGNNEQYF. DNA of the CDR3: TGCAGTGCGACAGGGAATAACGAGCAGTACTTC.

This chain links TRBV7-2 with TRBJ2-2; 8 positions agree with TRBD1. This CDR3 spans 16 amino acids. The J segment lost 2 bases and the V segment lost 6 bases, leaving 8 bases of the junction unmatched. Looked up from germline, CDR1 is SGHTA and CDR2 is FQGNSA. The DNA for the CDR3 is TGTGCCAGCAGGATAAAGGGGACAGGAAACACCGGGGAGCTGTTTTTT. Amino acids: CASRIKGTGNTGELFF.

This clonotype was seen only once. The chain is built from TRBV3-1 and TRBJ2-7; 8 bases line up with TRBD2. V was clipped by 2 bases and J by 3 bases; unmatched bases: 3. CDR1 and CDR2 (germline): LGHDT, YNNKEL (reference sequence). The CDR3 runs to 14 residues. The CDR3: CASSQLTSGYEQYF. For the CDR3, the DNA is TGTGCCAGCAGCCAACTCACTAGCGGCTACGAGCAGTACTTC.

The CDR3 bases are TGTGCCAGCAGTGCGGGCCACAGCGAGCAGTACTTC. Amino acids: CASSAGHSEQYF. This chain links TRBV2 with TRBJ2-5; D remains unclear. The assigned J gene may be wrong: the sequence end matches TRBJ2-7 better. Germline V CDR1 and CDR2: SNHLY, FYNNEI. The CDR3 contains 12 residues.

The CDR3 spells CSARDPDSVPQETQYF. In DNA form, the CDR3 reads TGCAGTGCTAGAGATCCGGACTCGGTACCCCAAGAGACCCAGTACTTC. J is TRBJ2-5 and V is TRBV20-1, with D possibly TRBD2 on 5 matching bases. CDR3 size: 16 residues. Germline CDR1 DFQATT, CDR2 SNEGSKA (reference sequence). Deletions cut 0 bases from V and 1 base from J, with 15 bases between.

The rearrangement links TRBV19 to TRBJ2-3; TRBD2 matches 7 bases. Germline V gene data show CDR1 as LNHDA and CDR2 as SQIVND (reference sequence). The junction had 13 bases not matched to a gene; V was cut back by 5 bases and J by 8 bases. CDR3 size: 15 residues. CDR3 region: CASSPIASSGVTQYF. The CDR3 DNA reads TGTGCCAGTAGTCCTATAGCGTCCAGCGGGGTTACGCAGTATTTT.

The chain is built from TRBV10-3 and TRBJ2-5; the D call may be TRBD1 or TRBD2 (6 bases each). The CDR3 contains 15 residues. Trimming removed 3 bases at V and 5 bases at J, with 16 bases between. CDR1 is ENHRY and CDR2 is SYGVKD in the germline V gene. For the CDR3, the DNA is TGTGCCATCAGTGACGGTGGGGGGCGTTCCGAGACCCAGTACTTC. Its protein product is CAISDGGGRSETQYF.

The chain carries TRBV27 and TRBJ2-3; the D is unclear. V was clipped by 2 bases and J by 4 bases, with 10 bases between them. Germline loops: CDR1 MNHEY, CDR2 SMNVEV (reference sequence). The CDR3 extends over 14 amino acids. The CDR3 loop reads CASSLVGSSDTQYF. CDR3 DNA: TGTGCCAGCAGTTTAGTGGGGTCTTCAGATACGCAGTATTTT.

This clonotype was observed a handful of times. J is TRBJ2-1 and V is TRBV6-1; 9 bases line up with TRBD2. The J call may be mistaken, given a closer DNA end match to TRBJ2-7. The CDR3 is made up of 14 amino acids. Per germline, CDR1 MNHNS and CDR2 SASEGT. CDR3 coding DNA: TGTGCCAGCCGGGCGGGAGGGCCTCACAATGAGCAGTACTTC. Protein: CASRAGGPHNEQYF.

The chain carries TRBV20-1 and TRBJ2-1, with 8 bases identical to TRBD1. The germline V gene has CDR1 DFQATT and CDR2 SNEGSKA (reference sequence). This CDR3 is built from 18 residues. The trim removed 5 bases at V and 0 bases at J, leaving 15 bases unmatched. CDR3 in amino acids: CSARTGPRPPSSYNEQFF. DNA for the CDR3: TGCAGTGCTCGGACAGGGCCCCGCCCCCCGAGCTCCTACAATGAGCAGTTCTTC.

A remark on this clonotype: The junction and the germline gene differ at one end; a read error may be behind it. This chain connects TRBV20-1 to TRBJ1-2; 7 bases map to TRBD1. This CDR3 has 14 residues. CDR1 is DFQATT and CDR2 is SNEGSKA in the germline V gene (reference sequence). The CDR3 here is CSASPRQGWYGNTF. CDR3 DNA sequence: TGCAGTGCTAGCCCTAGACAGGGATGGTATGGCAACACCTTC.

This chain's CDR3 is CSASKGAGEQYF. In DNA, the CDR3 is TGCAGTGCTAGTAAGGGAGCGGGGGAGCAGTACTTC. The chain couples TRBV20-1 to TRBJ2-5; 8 nucleotides align to TRBD2. V lost 3 bases and J lost 11; bases outside the gene matches: 8. The CDR3 runs to 12 residues. Germline lookup yields CDR1 DFQATT and CDR2 SNEGSKA (reference sequence).

This clonotype was seen ten or more times. J is TRBJ2-5 and V is TRBV5-1, with D uncertain. The length of the CDR3 is 14 residues. V was pared by 0 bases and J by 0 bases, with 6 bases between. In germline, CDR1 is SGHRS, CDR2 YFSETQ. The CDR3 nucleotides are TGCGCCAGCAGCTTGGTTGGGTACCAAGAGACCCAGTACTTC. Translation gives CASSLVGYQETQYF.

Here the CDR3 reads CASSPQGVRSDTQYF. The DNA for the CDR3 is TGTGCCAGCAGTCCCCAGGGGGTTCGGTCGGATACGCAGTATTTT. V and J are TRBV2 and TRBJ2-3, with 7 bases lining up with TRBD1. The CDR3 totals 15 residues. After removal of 5 bases from V and 6 bases from J, the junction contained 11 bases not matched to a gene. The germline CDR1 and CDR2 sequences are SNHLY and FYNNEI.

The V and J genes are TRBV10-3 and TRBJ2-1, with 10 bases identical to TRBD2. TRBJ2-7 explains the end of the DNA better; the J call may be wrong. CDR1 and CDR2 from the germline V gene are ENHRY and SYGVKD. There are 15 residues in the CDR3. The CDR3 region is CAIGDSGRNYNEQYF. The CDR3 DNA reads as TGTGCCATCGGCGATAGCGGGAGGAACTACAATGAGCAGTACTTC.

This clonotype was seen a handful of times. The CDR3 bases are TGTGCCATCAGGCCAAGCGGGGGGGCTAGGAATGAGCAGTTCTTC. Its translation is CAIRPSGGARNEQFF. This sequence joins TRBV10-3 and TRBJ2-1; 10 bases map to TRBD2. V dropped 6 bases and J dropped 7; count of bases not matched to a gene: 9. The CDR3 covers 15 residues. The germline gives CDR1 ENHRY, CDR2 SYGVKD.

As concerns this clonotype: This sequence may be a read error, since a much larger clone differs from it by one base. The chain combines TRBV25-1 with TRBJ2-1; 10 bases line up with TRBD2. This CDR3 has 15 amino acids. J lost 10 bases, V lost 5 bases, and 11 bases had no gene match. Germline V gene sequence: CDR1 MGHDK, CDR2 SYGVNS. The CDR3 nucleotides are TGTGCCAGCAGTTTCAGACTAGCGGGCGACTACGAGCAGTTCTTC. This gives the protein CASSFRLAGDYEQFF.

This clonotype was picked up a small number of times. The V call is TRBV6-1, the J call TRBJ2-3; maybe TRBD2 (5 bases). V was pared by 8 bases and J by 4 bases, with 10 bases between. The CDR3 extends over 12 amino acids. Germline V gene data show CDR1 as MNHNS and CDR2 as SASEGT. The CDR3 DNA reads TGTGCCAGCGCGGGCAGTGCAGATACGCAGTATTTT. It is translated as CASAGSADTQYF.

The genes are TRBV28 and TRBJ1-1; tentatively, D is TRBD1 (5 bases). The CDR3 length is 16 residues. With 7 bases removed from V and 4 bases from J, the gap between germline ends came to 22 bases. Germline CDR1 MDHEN, CDR2 SYDVKM. CDR3 residues: CASITRGHPLGTEAFF. In DNA, the CDR3 is TGTGCCAGCATCACCAGAGGACATCCCCTGGGCACTGAAGCTTTCTTT.

This clonotype has only a few counts. V gene TRBV28 combines with J gene TRBJ1-1; TRBD1 might be the D (5 bases). The germline CDR1 and CDR2 sequences are MDHEN and SYDVKM. This CDR3 is built from 16 residues. Deletions cut 3 bases from V and 5 bases from J, with 19 bases between. The CDR3 spells CASSFPVGGGGTEAFF. The CDR3 DNA sequence: TGTGCCAGCAGTTTCCCTGTCGGGGGGGGAGGGACTGAAGCTTTCTTT.

This clonotype was recorded a few times. V gene TRBV28 combines with J gene TRBJ2-4; the match to TRBD2 covers 8 bases. CDR1 is MDHEN and CDR2 is SYDVKM in the germline V gene. Trimming cost V 5 bases and J 1 base; bases outside gene matches: 10. The CDR3 has 17 residues. CDR3 nucleotide sequence: TGTGCCAGCAGTCCACCCAGCGGGAGTACGGCCAAAAACATTCAGTACTTC. Its translation is CASSPPSGSTAKNIQYF. Drawing the rest from reference TRBV28 and TRBJ2-4, the complete variable domain is DVKVTQSSRYLVKRTGEKVFLECVQDMDHENMFWYRQDPGLGLRLIYFSYDVKMKEKGDIPEGYSVSREKKERFSLILESASTNQTSMYLCASSPPSGSTAKNIQYFGAGTRLSVL.

As concerns this clonotype: The junction departs from the called germline gene at one end, perhaps through a read error. The rearrangement joins TRBV3-1 to TRBJ2-3; D gene unclear. Germline V lookup: CDR1 LGHDT, CDR2 YNNKEL (reference sequence). CDR3 length equals 14 residues. The CDR3 here is CASNQLASQDTQYF. The DNA for the CDR3 is TGTGCCAGCAACCAACTGGCCTCACAAGATACGCAGTATTTT.